Below are 16 T cell receptor beta chains sequenced from a single sample in a study of T cell responses to AZD1222 COVID-19 vaccine. Clones were sequenced by immunoSEQ multiplex PCR, and TCRdb holds only the in-frame ones, with some missing. This table holds some 100,000 clones, about nine tenths found once. Here the sequenced sample was peripheral blood, taken on day 0 of AZD1222 vaccination. The source is an adult in good health.

The chain employs TRBV11-1 and TRBJ1-1; D is unresolved. Germline lookup yields CDR1 SGHAT and CDR2 FQDESV (reference sequence). The CDR3 runs 14 residues. The germline V and J ends were trimmed by 2 bases and 7 bases, with 14 bases remaining between them. The DNA for the CDR3 is TGTGCCAGCAGCTTATCCCGTTGGGCCCTTGAAGCTTTCTTT. This codes for CASSLSRWALEAFF.

This clone was counted a single time. The chain is built from TRBV5-1 and TRBJ2-1; weak D call: TRBD1 (5 bases). This CDR3 has 14 amino acids. V gave up 0 bases and J gave up 7 bases, with 11 bases separating them. Germline V gene sequence: CDR1 SGHRS, CDR2 YFSETQ. CDR3 sequence reads: CASSLEGVENEQFF. In nucleotides, the CDR3 is TGCGCCAGCAGCTTGGAAGGGGTGGAAAATGAGCAGTTCTTC.

The rearrangement links TRBV6-5 to TRBJ1-1; tentatively, D is TRBD1 (5 bases). Germline-derived CDR1 and CDR2 are MNHEY and SVGAGI. Deletions cut 9 bases from V and 1 base from J, with 9 bases between. The CDR3 has 12 residues. The CDR3 sequence is CASKGWNTEAFF. CDR3 bases: TGTGCCAGTAAGGGGTGGAACACTGAAGCTTTCTTT.

The genes are TRBV16 and TRBJ1-3, with D tentatively TRBD1 (6 bases). The ends were cut back, 5 bases at V and 2 bases at J, with 7 bases in the middle. This CDR3 has 13 residues. CDR1 KGHSY and CDR2 FQNENV come from the germline V gene. The CDR3 DNA reads TGTGCCAGCAGCTGGGGGCCTGGAAACACCATATATTTT. This sequence encodes CASSWGPGNTIYF.

The J gene is TRBJ2-3, the V gene TRBV7-2, with 13 bases aligning to TRBD2. Per germline, CDR1 SGHTA and CDR2 FQGNSA. J gave up 4 bases and V 7 bases, and 5 bases lay outside the gene matches. The CDR3 is 15 amino acids. Written as DNA, the CDR3 is TGTGCCAGCATCAGACTAGCGGGAGGTGCAGATACGCAGTATTTT. It yields the protein CASIRLAGGADTQYF.

This clone was detected only once. The chain has TRBV7-9 and TRBJ2-1; 7 nucleotides align to TRBD1. J lost 8 bases, V lost 1 base, and 11 bases had no gene match. The CDR3 is 16 amino acids. Germline loops: CDR1 SEHNR, CDR2 FQNEAQ (reference sequence). This CDR3 reads CASSLGGGRQIDEQFF. DNA of the CDR3: TGTGCCAGCAGCTTAGGAGGGGGCCGCCAGATAGATGAGCAGTTCTTC.

This clone showed up just a few times. The J gene is TRBJ2-3, the V gene TRBV19, with 8 positions matching TRBD1. This CDR3 is built from 15 residues. Germline trimming cut 4 bases from V and 4 bases from J; bases unmatched to any gene: 7. From germline, CDR1 is LNHDA and CDR2 SQIVND (reference sequence). CDR3 nucleotides: TGTGCCAGTAGTACATCGGGACAGGTCTCAGATACGCAGTATTTT. It codes for CASSTSGQVSDTQYF.

The CDR3, as DNA: TGTGCCAGCAGAGGGACAGAAAGGGGCTACACCTTC. Residues: CASRGTERGYTF. This chain links TRBV7-9 with TRBJ1-2, with 7 nucleotides matching TRBD1. The germline gives CDR1 SEHNR, CDR2 FQNEAQ (reference sequence). With V trimmed by 6 bases and J by 8 bases, 6 bases remained unmatched. This CDR3 has 12 residues.

The V call is TRBV29-1, the J call TRBJ2-4; no reliable D call. Germline V gene data show CDR1 as SQVTM and CDR2 as ANQGSEA. The CDR3 loop spans 12 amino acids. V gave up 4 bases and J gave up 5 bases, with 9 bases separating them. CDR3 in DNA: TGCAGCGTTGGAGACAACGAAAACATTCAGTACTTC. It codes for CSVGDNENIQYF.

In the case of this clone: The same CDR3 also results from other DNA sequences found in this sample. The chain employs TRBV5-1 and TRBJ2-2; D is uncertain. CDR3 length: 13 residues. Germline V gives CDR1 SGHRS, CDR2 YFSETQ. Between the trimmed V and J ends, which lost 0 bases and 5 bases, there was a span of 5 bases. The CDR3 DNA follows: TGCGCCAGCAGCTTGGGGGTGACCGGGGAGCTGTTTTTT. As protein: CASSLGVTGELFF.

The chain carries TRBV9 and TRBJ1-1, with 7 bases fitting TRBD1. The germline V gene encodes CDR1 SGDLS and CDR2 YYNGEE. V trimming: 3 bases; J trimming: 4 bases; junction bases outside the gene matches: 12. CDR3 length equals 16 residues. The CDR3 spells CASSAKLGGRGTEAFF. Here the CDR3 DNA reads TGTGCCAGCAGCGCCAAACTAGGGGGCAGGGGCACTGAAGCTTTCTTT.

This chain links TRBV5-1 with TRBJ2-3, with unresolved D. V was cut by 1 base and J by 1 base, with 10 bases left in between. Germline CDR1 is SGHRS and CDR2 is YFSETQ. The CDR3 has 15 residues. The CDR3 DNA reads TGCGCCAGCAGCTTGAGTGGTATTGGCACAGATACGCAGTATTTT. This encodes CASSLSGIGTDTQYF.

The V and J genes are TRBV18 and TRBJ2-7; unclear D gene. Looked up from germline, CDR1 is KGHSH and CDR2 is LQKENI. The CDR3 consists of 13 residues. V gave up 1 base and J gave up 3 bases, with 7 bases separating them. The CDR3 protein is CASSPQGNYEQYF. The CDR3 bases are TGTGCCAGCTCACCACAGGGAAACTACGAGCAGTACTTC.

The chain is built from TRBV7-2 and TRBJ1-2; D is ambiguous. The CDR3 is 14 amino acids. CDR1 and CDR2 (germline): SGHTA, FQGNSA. Deletions cut 2 bases from V and 6 bases from J, with 13 bases between. The CDR3 reads CASSLTGSSNGYTF. The CDR3 nucleotides read TGTGCCAGCAGCTTAACGGGGTCGAGTAATGGCTACACCTTC. Filled out from reference TRBV7-2 and TRBJ1-2, the complete variable domain reads GAGVSQSPSNKVTEKGKDVELRCDPISGHTALYWYRQSLGQGLEFLIYFQGNSAPDKSGLPSDRFSAERTGGSVSTLTIQRTQQEDSAVYLCASSLTGSSNGYTFGSGTRLTVV.

J is TRBJ1-2 and V is TRBV9; 10 bases line up with TRBD1. Per germline, CDR1 SGDLS and CDR2 YYNGEE. The V segment lost 4 bases and the J segment 2 bases; nucleotides outside the gene matches: 5. CDR3 size: 15 residues. CDR3 sequence (DNA): TGTGCCAGCAGCCCCTCGGGACAGGGGAACTATGGCTACACCTTC. Residues: CASSPSGQGNYGYTF.

Notes on this clone: Additional DNA sequences in this sample encode the identical CDR3. V is TRBV6-2 or TRBV6-3 and J is TRBJ2-1; D unclear. The CDR3 is made up of 11 amino acids. CDR1 is MNHEY and CDR2 is SVGEGT in the germline V gene. Trimming pared 0 bases from V and 7 bases from J, leaving 1 base between. The CDR3, as DNA: TGTGCCAGCAGTTACTCGAATGAGCAGTTCTTC. This gives the protein CASSYSNEQFF.